This entry is about one T cell receptor beta chain. TCRdb keeps only in-frame clones here, not all; method: immunoSEQ multiplex PCR. This table has some 170,000 clones, roughly 95% appearing once. Germline V CDR1 and CDR2: SGHTA, FQGNSA. The CDR3 contains 15 residues. Trimming removed 6 bases from V and 10 bases from J, with 19 bases in between. The record originates from a study of control samples from healthy donors and cancer patients. This chain uses TRBV7-2 with TRBJ1-6, with TRBD1 as a possible D gene (6 bases). The TCR comes from a woman aged 25 to 39 in good health. Specimen: blood. Here the CDR3 reads CASSIGRTVGSPLHF. CDR3 sequence (DNA): TGTGCCAGCAGTATCGGTAGGACAGTTGGCTCACCCCTCCACTTT.